This T cell receptor beta chain was observed in a study of T cell repertoires in cytomegalovirus infection. Study as a whole: In public TCR beta signatures, there were indications of both CMV infection and matching HLA type. Study conclusions and caveats: The ex vivo response showed dominance by HLA-C-restricted CMV-specific TCR beta clonotypes. Identification of carriers of CMV plus the relevant HLA was achieved through cumulative public TCR beta family frequency.

In TCRdb, the reads were re-called with MiXCR into one record per CDR3 protein. The sample yields approximately 190,000 distinct CDR3 sequences, approximately 28% seen once. Per germline, CDR1 SGHTA and CDR2 FQGNSA. This CDR3 has 15 amino acids. After removal of 4 bases from V and 3 bases from J, the junction contained 7 bases not matched to a gene. By sample fraction, this clonotype is medium-sized. Its antigen remains unknown. The sequence was collected from a human donor in good health (CMV status not recorded). Some clones in this sample may be carry-over from other donors' samples. V gene TRBV7-2 combines with J gene TRBJ2-3; 7 nucleotides line up with TRBD2. Material: PBMCs. The CDR3 DNA reads as TGTGCCAGCAGCTGGGAGAATAGCGGGACAGATACGCAGTATTTT. It encodes CASSWENSGTDTQYF.